This T cell receptor beta chain was sequenced during a study of cytomegalovirus exposure and HLA in healthy donors. About this clone itself: What it binds is unknown.

PCR employed 60 Vbeta and 13 Jbeta primers. TCRdb's copy holds only in-frame clones and misses some; the assay was immunoSEQ multiplex PCR. The profile shows about 110,000 clones, just under 70% of them singletons. Overall study findings and caveats: In vitro confirmation showed a few CMV-associated chains to be CMV antigen specific. Association of a missense DCLRE1C variant with TCR beta V- and J-gene trimming was reported in a later analysis. There were several of the most significant clusters that appeared linked to common viral pathogens in a later analysis.

V lost 1 base to trimming and J lost 6 bases; unmatched junction nucleotides: 9. CDR3 size: 16 residues. The V gene's germline CDR1 is GTSNPN and CDR2 SVGIG (reference sequence). V usage is TRBV30 and J usage is TRBJ1-2, with TRBD1 identical over 12 bases. Material: PBMCs. This receptor was identified in a woman between 70 and 85 years old in good health and CMV-seropositive. CDR3 sequence: CAWSGGAGQGADGYTF. The CDR3 bases are TGTGCCTGGAGTGGGGGGGCGGGACAGGGGGCCGATGGCTACACCTTC.